The 29 T cell receptor beta chains given below trace back to one sample, sequenced in a study of T-cell memory formation after mild COVID-19. One entry per CDR3 protein, called by TCRdb with MiXCR from the 5' RACE reads. The repertoire has around 140,000 distinct CDR3 sequences, about 6% of them found once; the top ten carry approximately 2%. Sequencing was done on a sample of PBMCs or a T cell subset sorted from them (not recorded which). Every receptor here comes from an adult woman who had mild COVID-19 (a few samples of this study predate the infection). Cell type and time point are not known.

The J gene is TRBJ2-1, the V gene TRBV13; D not resolved. V shed 5 bases and J shed 6 bases, with 11 bases lying between them. The length of the CDR3 is 13 residues. Germline lookup yields CDR1 PRHDT and CDR2 FYEKMQ (reference sequence). In DNA, the CDR3 is TGTGCCAGCAGCAGGCCCACCGTCAATGAGCAGTTCTTC. Protein product: CASSRPTVNEQFF. Based on the CDR3 plus reference TRBV13 and TRBJ2-1, the full variable domain is AAGVIQSPRHLIKEKRETATLKCYPIPRHDTVYWYQQGPGQDPQFLISFYEKMQSDKGSIPDRFSAQQFSDYHSELNMSSLELGDSALYFCASSRPTVNEQFFGPGTRLTVL.

In its sample, this clonotype was seen many times. The chain couples TRBV29-1 to TRBJ1-2; D is unclear. Per germline, CDR1 SQVTM and CDR2 ANQGSEA. The CDR3 is 10 residues long. The V and J ends lost 2 bases and 5 bases respectively, with 3 bases between them. For the CDR3, the DNA is TGCAGCGTTGAACAGTATGGCTACACCTTC. This sequence encodes CSVEQYGYTF.

This clonotype was recorded many times. This chain uses TRBV4-2 with TRBJ2-1; TRBD2 matches 10 bases. Per the germline V gene, CDR1 is LGHNA and CDR2 is YNFKEQ. J gave up 4 bases and V 4 bases, and 7 bases lay outside the gene matches. The CDR3 length is 16 residues. The CDR3, as DNA: TGTGCCAGCAGCCGGGACGGACTAGCGGCATACAATGAGCAGTTCTTC. Translating it yields CASSRDGLAAYNEQFF.

This clonotype was seen a few times. The chain is built from TRBV5-7 and TRBJ2-3; D gene unclear. TRBV5-7 is an open reading frame whose function is uncertain. Trimming took off 5 bases at V and 0 bases at J, with 16 bases between the two ends. This CDR3 region has 16 residues. The CDR3 reads CASSSTVVISTDTQYF. CDR3 coding DNA: TGTGCCAGCAGTTCGACCGTGGTTATAAGCACAGATACGCAGTATTTT.

This clonotype was picked up many times. No DNA is shown, since the ends of the CDR3 on it are uncertain; the CDR3 is the one TCRdb lists. The chain recombines TRBV29-1 with TRBJ2-7; TRBD1 is taken as the D call from the table, unchecked against the DNA. Germline loops: CDR1 SQVTM, CDR2 ANQGSEA. The CDR3 contains 11 residues when both ends are counted. CDR3 amino acids: CSVGDGSLKYF.

The chain employs TRBV7-3 and TRBJ2-2, with TRBD2 matching 7 bases. The CDR3 extends over 15 amino acids. Germline CDR1 is SGHTA and CDR2 is FQGTGA. Trimming removed 3 bases from V and 2 bases from J; junction bases left unmatched: 3. CDR3 sequence: CASSLTSRNTGELFF. CDR3 bases: TGTGCCAGCAGCTTGACTAGCAGAAACACCGGGGAGCTGTTTTTT.

This clonotype occurred a few times. The chain links TRBV12-3 or TRBV12-4 to TRBJ2-1; D unclear. Trimming pared 2 bases from V and 5 bases from J, leaving 10 bases between. This CDR3 region has 14 residues. CDR3 amino acids: CASSLRLVDNEQFF. CDR3 nucleotide sequence: TGTGCCAGCAGTTTAAGACTCGTGGACAATGAGCAGTTCTTC.

This clonotype was counted ten times or more. This chain connects TRBV7-2 to TRBJ2-5; D uncertain. Trimming shortened V by 5 bases and J by 2 bases, and 3 bases separated the two germline ends. Germline assignment: CDR1 SGHTA and CDR2 FQGNSA. The CDR3 length is 11 residues. The CDR3 reads CASSKQETQYF. Written as DNA, the CDR3 is TGTGCCAGCAGCAAACAAGAGACCCAGTACTTC.

This clonotype was seen more than once but under ten times. The genes are TRBV27 and TRBJ1-1; D is possibly TRBD1 (5 bases). The CDR3 length is 20 residues. V was clipped by 4 bases and J by 0 bases, with 27 bases between them. Germline CDR1 MNHEY, CDR2 SMNVEV (reference sequence). This chain's CDR3 is CASSSRSLRWTKTMNTEAFF. DNA of the CDR3: TGTGCCAGCAGTTCCCGGTCCTTAAGATGGACAAAGACCATGAACACTGAAGCTTTCTTT.

This rearrangement joins TRBV30 to TRBJ2-5; 8 bases are a match to TRBD1. Germline trimming cut 7 bases from V and 2 bases from J; bases unmatched to any gene: 6. This CDR3 has 13 amino acids. CDR1 and CDR2 (germline): GTSNPN, SVGIG (reference sequence). The CDR3 DNA is TGTGCCTCAAACAGGGGGTGGCAAGAGACCCAGTACTTC. The encoded protein is CASNRGWQETQYF.

The CDR3 DNA is TGTGCCAGTTCGCCTTACGAATTCCCGGGACTAGCGGGAGGGGGGACCTACAATGAGCAGTTCTTC. Translating gives CASSPYEFPGLAGGGTYNEQFF. The rearrangement uses TRBV19 and TRBJ2-1, with 16 bases aligning to TRBD2. Germline CDR1 reads LNHDA; CDR2 reads SQIVND (reference sequence). Germline trimming cut 8 bases from V and 2 bases from J; bases unmatched to any gene: 21. The CDR3 consists of 22 residues.

This clonotype was recorded many times. V and J are TRBV28 and TRBJ1-1, with 9 positions matching TRBD1. From germline, CDR1 is MDHEN and CDR2 SYDVKM. V lost 4 bases, J lost 5 bases, and 8 bases stayed unmatched. The CDR3 contains 15 residues. The CDR3 region is CASSSLQGARTEAFF. The CDR3 bases are TGTGCCAGCAGTTCCCTACAGGGGGCGCGGACTGAAGCTTTCTTT.

This clonotype was seen a few times. V is TRBV6-2 or TRBV6-3 and J is TRBJ2-1; TRBD2 might be the D (6 bases). The V gene's germline CDR1 is MNHEY and CDR2 SVGEGT. Trimming shortened V by 4 bases and J by 9 bases, and 19 bases separated the two germline ends. The CDR3 consists of 15 residues. CDR3 amino acids: CASSSVADEYGEQFF. As DNA, the CDR3 is TGTGCCAGCAGTTCTGTAGCGGATGAATATGGTGAGCAGTTCTTC.

The genes are TRBV12-3 or TRBV12-4 and TRBJ2-5; 13 nucleotides agree with TRBD2. The CDR3 runs 13 residues. J lost 5 bases, V lost 6 bases, and 0 bases had no gene match. The CDR3 DNA is TGTGCCAGCAGACTAGCGGGAGGGGAGACCCAGTACTTC. It codes for CASRLAGGETQYF.

This clonotype appeared a few times. V is TRBV20-1 and J is TRBJ2-3, with D possibly being TRBD2 (6 bases). Per germline, CDR1 DFQATT and CDR2 SNEGSKA (reference sequence). The CDR3 spans 14 residues. V was trimmed by 5 bases and J by 0 bases, leaving 12 bases between them. The CDR3 sequence: CSAGSGDSTDTQYF. In DNA form, the CDR3 reads TGCAGTGCTGGGTCGGGGGATAGCACAGATACGCAGTATTTT.

This clonotype was counted a few times. The chain employs TRBV29-1 and TRBJ2-5; D may be TRBD1 or TRBD2 (6 bases each). The CDR3 sequence is 17 residues long. The ends were cut back, 7 bases at V and 5 bases at J, with 29 bases in the middle. Germline V gene sequence: CDR1 SQVTM, CDR2 ANQGSEA. CDR3 in amino acids: CSGGDRRLGGKNETQYF. Written as DNA, the CDR3 is TGCAGCGGCGGAGACAGGCGACTAGGCGGGAAGAATGAGACCCAGTACTTC.

This clonotype was picked up many times. DNA for the CDR3: TGTGCCAGCAGGGGACCCTACGAGCAGTACTTC. Protein: CASRGPYEQYF. The V gene is TRBV6-5, the J gene TRBJ2-7; D may correspond to TRBD1 or TRBD2 (5 bases each). The germline CDR1 and CDR2 sequences are MNHEY and SVGAGI. Trimming cost V 6 bases and J 2 bases, with 5 bases left between them. The CDR3 is made up of 11 amino acids.

The CDR3 sequence: CASSITQPNQPQHF. In DNA, the CDR3 is TGTGCCAGTAGTATAACGCAGCCCAATCAGCCCCAGCATTTT. The chain recombines TRBV19 with TRBJ1-5, with no clear D. This CDR3 comprises 14 residues. Germline CDR1 reads LNHDA; CDR2 reads SQIVND (reference sequence). V lost 2 bases, J lost 3 bases, and 8 bases lay in between. The full variable domain, rest sourced from reference TRBV19 and TRBJ1-5, is DGGITQSPKYLFRKEGQNVTLSCEQNLNHDAMYWYRQDPGQGLRLIYYSQIVNDFQKGDIAEGYSVSREKKESFPLTVTSAQKNPTAFYLCASSITQPNQPQHFGDGTRLSIL.

Comments on this clonotype: This clone may be a read error of a much larger clone one base away. The chain employs TRBV30 and TRBJ2-7, with 13 bases lining up with TRBD2. The length of the CDR3 is 16 residues. The V and J ends lost 4 bases and 2 bases, in that order; junction bases with no gene match: 8. In germline, CDR1 is GTSNPN, CDR2 SVGIG (reference sequence). This chain's CDR3 is CAWTTSGLAGAYEQYF. CDR3 nucleotide sequence: TGTGCCTGGACGACCAGCGGACTAGCGGGGGCCTACGAGCAGTACTTC.

This clonotype was picked up many times. An end of the junction differs from the germline gene, which may be a read error. The rearrangement uses TRBV6-4 and TRBJ2-5; D is unresolved. CDR1 MRHNA and CDR2 SNTAGT come from the germline V gene. The CDR3 consists of 13 residues. CDR3 sequence: CASSDVPQGTQYF. The CDR3 DNA reads as TGTGCCAGCAGTGACGTCCCACAAGGGACCCAGTACTTC.

This clonotype was recorded many times. The chain recombines TRBV6-1 with TRBJ2-7; a possible D gene is TRBD1 (6 bases). The CDR3 loop spans 15 amino acids. Trimming removed 4 bases at V and 3 bases at J, with 16 bases between. The germline gives CDR1 MNHNS, CDR2 SASEGT. Here the CDR3 DNA reads TGTGCCAGCAGTGTATTACAGGGCGTCAACTACGAGCAGTACTTC. This codes for CASSVLQGVNYEQYF.

This clonotype was detected ten times or more. J is TRBJ2-3 and V is TRBV3-1; 7 nucleotides match TRBD2. V trimming: 0 bases; J trimming: 6 bases; junction bases outside the gene matches: 12. The CDR3 extends over 17 amino acids. CDR1 LGHDT and CDR2 YNNKEL come from the germline V gene (reference sequence). The CDR3 reads CASSQEPSGPPKDTQYF. CDR3 DNA: TGTGCCAGCAGCCAAGAGCCTAGCGGTCCCCCTAAGGATACGCAGTATTTT.

The table lists this clonotype with many counts. The rearrangement links TRBV4-1 to TRBJ2-7, with TRBD1 matching 9 bases. The J segment lost 2 bases and the V segment lost 8 bases, leaving 4 bases of the junction unmatched. This CDR3 region has 13 residues. The germline V gene encodes CDR1 MGHRA and CDR2 YSYEKL. The chain's CDR3 is CASAGTGTYEQYF. Here the CDR3 DNA reads TGCGCCAGCGCCGGGACAGGGACCTACGAGCAGTACTTC.

Ten or more counts support this clonotype. The gene calls are TRBV7-2 and TRBJ2-7, with D tentatively TRBD2 (6 bases). V was clipped by 6 bases and J by 0 bases, with 12 bases between them. Germline CDR1 is SGHTA and CDR2 is FQGNSA. The CDR3 is 14 residues long. The CDR3 nucleotides are TGTGCCAGCAGAAGGGCTAGCGCCTCCTACGAGCAGTACTTC. As protein: CASRRASASYEQYF.

This clonotype was seen a few times. The chain is built from TRBV5-1 and TRBJ2-3; no clear D gene. Germline V gives CDR1 SGHRS, CDR2 YFSETQ. The V end was cut by 4 bases, the J end by 6 bases, with 9 bases between. The CDR3 is made up of 12 amino acids. The CDR3 loop is CASSEKRDTQYF. The CDR3 DNA reads TGCGCCAGCAGCGAGAAAAGGGATACGCAGTATTTT.

This chain joins TRBV10-3 and TRBJ2-1, with D possibly being TRBD1 or TRBD2 (6 bases each). The V end was cut by 9 bases, the J end by 4 bases, with 19 bases between. Germline-derived CDR1 and CDR2 are ENHRY and SYGVKD. The CDR3 consists of 15 residues. The CDR3, as DNA: TGTGCCATAAAAGTATTCGGGGGCGATTACAATGAGCAGTTCTTC. It codes for CAIKVFGGDYNEQFF.

Ten or more counts support this clonotype. The CDR3 here is CASSPGYGYTF. The CDR3 nucleotides are TGTGCCAGCAGTCCCGGGTATGGCTACACCTTC. The chain carries TRBV12-3 or TRBV12-4 and TRBJ1-2; D not resolved. V lost 5 bases and J lost 5, with 6 bases in between. This CDR3 is 11 amino acids long.

This clonotype occurred a few times. The V gene is TRBV24-1, the J gene TRBJ2-3; 7 positions agree with TRBD2. The ends lost 2 bases at V and 1 base at J; junction bases unmatched: 5. The CDR3 contains 16 residues. In germline, CDR1 is KGHDR, CDR2 SFDVKD. In DNA form, the CDR3 reads TGTGCCACCAGTGATTCGGCGGGAGCCCGCACAGATACGCAGTATTTT. Its translation: CATSDSAGARTDTQYF.

The J gene is TRBJ1-5, the V gene TRBV25-1; 7 bases agree with TRBD1. The germline V gene encodes CDR1 MGHDK and CDR2 SYGVNS. The V and J ends lost 3 bases and 4 bases, in that order; junction bases with no gene match: 3. The CDR3 has 14 residues. CDR3 sequence: CASSETGYNQPQHF. CDR3 DNA: TGTGCCAGCAGTGAGACAGGGTATAATCAGCCCCAGCATTTT.